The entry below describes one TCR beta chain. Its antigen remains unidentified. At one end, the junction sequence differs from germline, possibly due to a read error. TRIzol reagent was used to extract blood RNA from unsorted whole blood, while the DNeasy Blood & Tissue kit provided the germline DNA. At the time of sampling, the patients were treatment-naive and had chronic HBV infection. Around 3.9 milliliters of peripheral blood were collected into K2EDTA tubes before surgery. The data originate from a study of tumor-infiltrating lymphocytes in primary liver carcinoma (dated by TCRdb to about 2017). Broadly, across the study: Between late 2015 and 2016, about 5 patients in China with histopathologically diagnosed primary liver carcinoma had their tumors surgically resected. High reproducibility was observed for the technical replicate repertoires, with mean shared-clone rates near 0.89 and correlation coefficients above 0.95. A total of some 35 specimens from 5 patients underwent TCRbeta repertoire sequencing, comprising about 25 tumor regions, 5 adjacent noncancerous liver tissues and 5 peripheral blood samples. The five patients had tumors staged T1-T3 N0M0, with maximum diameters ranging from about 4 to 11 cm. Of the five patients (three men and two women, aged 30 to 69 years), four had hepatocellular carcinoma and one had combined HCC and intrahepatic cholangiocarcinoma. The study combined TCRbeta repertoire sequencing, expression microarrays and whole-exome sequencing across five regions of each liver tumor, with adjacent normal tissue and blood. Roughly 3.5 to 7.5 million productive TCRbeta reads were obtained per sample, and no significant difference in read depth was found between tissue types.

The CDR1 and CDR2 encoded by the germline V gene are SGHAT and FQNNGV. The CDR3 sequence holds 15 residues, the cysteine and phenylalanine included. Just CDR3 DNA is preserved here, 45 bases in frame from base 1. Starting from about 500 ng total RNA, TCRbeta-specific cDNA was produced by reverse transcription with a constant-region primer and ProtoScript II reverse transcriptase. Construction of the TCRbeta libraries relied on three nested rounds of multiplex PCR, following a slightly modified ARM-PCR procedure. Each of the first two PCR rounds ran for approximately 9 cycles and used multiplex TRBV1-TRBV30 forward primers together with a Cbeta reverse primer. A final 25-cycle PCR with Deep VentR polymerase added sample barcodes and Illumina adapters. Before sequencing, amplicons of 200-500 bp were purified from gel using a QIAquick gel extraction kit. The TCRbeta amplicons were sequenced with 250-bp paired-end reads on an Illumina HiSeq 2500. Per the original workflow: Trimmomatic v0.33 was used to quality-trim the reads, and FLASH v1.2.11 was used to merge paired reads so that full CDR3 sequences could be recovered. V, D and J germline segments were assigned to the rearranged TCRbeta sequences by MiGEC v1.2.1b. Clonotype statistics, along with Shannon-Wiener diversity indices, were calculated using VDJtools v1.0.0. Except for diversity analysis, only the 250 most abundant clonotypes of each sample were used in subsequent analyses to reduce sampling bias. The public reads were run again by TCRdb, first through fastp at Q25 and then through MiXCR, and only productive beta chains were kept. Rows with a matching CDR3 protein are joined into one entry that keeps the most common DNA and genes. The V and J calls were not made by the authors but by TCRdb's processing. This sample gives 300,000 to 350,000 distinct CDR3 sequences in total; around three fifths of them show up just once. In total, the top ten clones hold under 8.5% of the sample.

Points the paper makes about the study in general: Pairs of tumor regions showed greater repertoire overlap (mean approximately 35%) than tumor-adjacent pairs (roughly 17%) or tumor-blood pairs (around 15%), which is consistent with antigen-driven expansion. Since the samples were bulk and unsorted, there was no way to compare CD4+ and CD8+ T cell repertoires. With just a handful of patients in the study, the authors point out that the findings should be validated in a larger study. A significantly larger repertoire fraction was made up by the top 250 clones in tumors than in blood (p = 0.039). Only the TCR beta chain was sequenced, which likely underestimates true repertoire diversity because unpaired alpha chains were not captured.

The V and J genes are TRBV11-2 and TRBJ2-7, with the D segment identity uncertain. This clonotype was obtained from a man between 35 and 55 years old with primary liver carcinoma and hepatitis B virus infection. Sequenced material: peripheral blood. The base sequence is TGTGCCTGCAGCCTTCGGTCAGGTTACTCCTACGAGCAGTACTTC. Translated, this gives CACSLRSGYSYEQYF.